Presented here are 32 T cell receptor beta chains from one specimen sequenced in a study of T cell clonality in common variable immunodeficiency. The table came from immunoSEQ multiplex PCR; TCRdb's copy has only in-frame clones and leaves some out. The record shows approximately 40,000 clones for this sample, with no singletons present. Sequenced sample: peripheral blood mononuclear cells. All receptors derive from a person between 18 and 69 years old in good health.

Turning to this clone: Read data end 3 residues before the CDR3 end; the end is taken from the germline J gene. The chain is built from TRBV7-9 and TRBJ1-2; no definite D call. The CDR3 extends over 15 amino acids. CDR1 SEHNR and CDR2 FQNEAQ come from the germline V gene (reference sequence). CDR3 bases read: TGTGCCAGCAGCTTACTTAGCGGAATCTACAATGAC. Translation: CASSLLSGIYND. The full-length CDR3 reads as CASSLLSGIYNDYTF.

This clone came up many times. The sequenced fragment ends 3 residues before the CDR3 boundary, so the rest is inferred from the germline J gene. This chain links TRBV24-1 with TRBJ2-3, with a possible D match to TRBD2 (5 bases). This CDR3 has 18 residues. The germline V gene has CDR1 KGHDR and CDR2 SFDVKD. Trimming shortened V by 2 bases and J by 6 bases, and 23 bases separated the two germline ends. The DNA read from the CDR3 is TGTGCCACCAGTGATTCAGCGGATAGCTCCTATCCGTCGGATACG. Protein: CATSDSADSSYPSDT. The complete CDR3 protein is CATSDSADSSYPSDTQYF.

This clone is medium-sized by share. The DNA ends 3 residues before the CDR3 does, and the rest of the CDR3 is filled in from the germline J gene. The gene calls are TRBV18 and TRBJ2-3; D ambiguous. The germline V gene has CDR1 KGHSH and CDR2 LQKENI. V dropped 1 base and J dropped 1 base, with 9 bases sitting between them. The CDR3 covers 15 residues. CDR3: CASSPRRIGTDTQYF. The DNA read from the CDR3 is TGTGCCAGCTCACCACGAAGAATAGGCACAGATACG.

The table lists this clone with many counts. The read comes to an end 3 residues before the CDR3 does, leaving the germline J gene to fill in the end. The rearrangement links TRBV4-1 to TRBJ2-3; 10 bases match TRBD2. This CDR3 is built from 18 residues. Germline trimming cut 1 base from V and 4 bases from J; bases unmatched to any gene: 11. Germline-derived CDR1 and CDR2 are MGHRA and YSYEKL. The sequenced CDR3 bases are TGCGCCAGCAGCCAAGGGTTCTCGGGGCTAGCGGGAGCAGATACG. This gives the protein CASSQGFSGLAGADT. The CDR3 in full is CASSQGFSGLAGADTQYF.

This clone showed up many times. The missing CDR3 end, 3 residues past where the read stops, is filled in from the germline J gene. The chain couples TRBV19 to TRBJ2-1; D gene unclear. Germline lookup yields CDR1 LNHDA and CDR2 SQIVND (reference sequence). The germline V and J ends were trimmed by 6 bases and 7 bases, with 7 bases remaining between them. This CDR3 region has 11 residues. The sequenced part of the CDR3 DNA is TGTGCCAGTAGACTAACGAATGAG. It codes for CASRLTNE. The complete CDR3 reads CASRLTNEQFF.

This clone was counted ten times or more. Sequencing ends 3 residues short of the CDR3 end; the germline J gene provides the rest. This chain uses TRBV5-1 with TRBJ1-3; D is undetermined. Per the germline V gene, CDR1 is SGHRS and CDR2 is YFSETQ. Trimming removed 4 bases from V and 1 base from J, with 12 bases in between. This CDR3 is built from 15 residues. CDR3 bases read: TGCGCCAGCAGCCCTTCCGGGGAGTCTGGAAACACC. Protein product: CASSPSGESGNT. From start to end, the CDR3 is CASSPSGESGNTIYF.

There are many counts of this clone. From the germline J gene comes the end of the CDR3, since the read stops 3 residues before it. The chain employs TRBV5-1 and TRBJ2-2; 7 bases agree with TRBD2. Germline CDR1 is SGHRS and CDR2 is YFSETQ. V dropped 5 bases and J dropped 4; count of bases not matched to a gene: 8. The CDR3 contains 15 residues. CDR3 DNA (partial): TGCGCCAGCAGACCCCCCGGCGGGAGCACCGGGGAG. It yields the protein CASRPPGGSTGE. The full CDR3 protein is CASRPPGGSTGELFF.

This clone has ten or more counts. The read is 3 residues too short to cover the CDR3 end, so that end is filled in from the germline J gene. V is TRBV7-9 and J is TRBJ1-3, with a possible D match to TRBD1 (6 bases). CDR3 size: 14 residues. Germline CDR1 reads SEHNR; CDR2 reads FQNEAQ (reference sequence). Trimming stripped 1 base from V and 2 bases from J, with 6 bases between. The CDR3 here is CASSLGTAGNTIYF. Partial CDR3 DNA: TGTGCCAGCAGCTTAGGGACAGCTGGAAACACC.

This clone was seen many times. The read ends 3 residues early relative to the CDR3; the germline J gene fills the gap. V gene TRBV7-3 combines with J gene TRBJ2-3; 8 nucleotides align to TRBD1. The CDR3 is 14 residues long. V trimming: 5 bases; J trimming: 4 bases; junction bases outside the gene matches: 5. Germline loops: CDR1 SGHTA, CDR2 FQGTGA. The CDR3 bases that were read are TGTGCCAGCAGCCCACAGGGGGGAGCAGATACG. This encodes CASSPQGGADT. The entire CDR3 protein is CASSPQGGADTQYF.

Ten or more counts support this clone. Read data end 3 residues before the CDR3 end; the end is taken from the germline J gene. The chain recombines TRBV3-1 (or the pseudogene TRBV3-2) with TRBJ2-7; no reliable D call. CDR1 and CDR2 (germline): LGHDT, YNNKEL (reference sequence). V shed 0 bases and J shed 0 bases, with 12 bases lying between them. This CDR3 spans 16 amino acids. The sequenced part of the CDR3 DNA is TGTGCCAGCAGCCAAGATCCGTTAGCCGACTCCTACGAG. It is translated as CASSQDPLADSYE. The entire CDR3 protein reads CASSQDPLADSYEQYF.

This clone was observed at least ten times. The CDR3 is cut off 3 residues early in the read; its end comes from the germline J gene. The chain recombines TRBV6-1 with TRBJ2-1, with 7 bases matching TRBD2. Germline V gene data show CDR1 as MNHNS and CDR2 as SASEGT. Trimming took 1 base from V and 8 from J; bases not matched to a gene: 14. The length of the CDR3 is 17 residues. The part of the CDR3 DNA that was read is TGTGCCAGCAGTGAAGATTCCGGGTTTGGGGGGGAGGATGAG. It yields the protein CASSEDSGFGGEDE. The whole CDR3 reads CASSEDSGFGGEDEQFF.

This clone was recorded many times. The read ends 3 residues before the CDR3 terminus; that terminus is restored from the germline J gene. This sequence joins TRBV19 and TRBJ1-2, with TRBD1 matching 12 bases. CDR3 length equals 14 residues. With V trimmed by 6 bases and J by 7 bases, 6 bases remained unmatched. Germline CDR1 LNHDA, CDR2 SQIVND (reference sequence). CDR3 DNA (partial): TGTGCCAGTAGACAGGGACAGGGGGCGCGTGGC. Amino acids: CASRQGQGARG. In full, the CDR3 reads CASRQGQGARGYTF.

This clone came up many times. Sequencing ends 3 residues short of the CDR3 end; the germline J gene provides the rest. The rearrangement joins TRBV2 to TRBJ2-5; TRBD2 matches 7 bases. V lost 5 bases and J lost 1; bases outside the gene matches: 7. The CDR3 covers 15 residues. From germline, CDR1 is SNHLY and CDR2 FYNNEI. This CDR3 reads CASSPAGVFQETQYF. Incomplete CDR3 DNA: TGTGCCAGCAGTCCCGCGGGAGTGTTCCAAGAGACC.

This clone was observed many times. The CDR3 goes on 3 residues after the read ends, and that part is filled in from the germline J gene. The V and J genes are TRBV5-1 and TRBJ1-2; 9 bases agree with TRBD1. This CDR3 is built from 17 residues. Germline loops: CDR1 SGHRS, CDR2 YFSETQ. CDR3 bases read: TGCGCCAGCAGCCTTTCTGGCCCCGGGACAGGGCTTTTAGAC. Translating gives CASSLSGPGTGLLD. The complete CDR3 protein is CASSLSGPGTGLLDYTF.

Many counts were recorded for this clone. The read ends 3 residues shy of where the CDR3 ends; the end is completed using the germline J gene. V gene TRBV5-6 combines with J gene TRBJ2-2; 8 bases agree with TRBD1. CDR3 length equals 14 residues. In germline, CDR1 is SGHDT, CDR2 YYEEEE. Trimming at V came to 5 bases and at J to 2 bases, leaving 2 bases not matched to a gene. The sequenced CDR3 bases are TGTGCCAGCAGGCAGGGGGCAAACACCGGGGAG. Translated: CASRQGANTGE. The complete CDR3 reads CASRQGANTGELFF.

This clone was observed a few times. The read terminates 3 residues before the CDR3 end, so the remaining end is supplied by the germline J gene. This sequence joins TRBV30 and TRBJ1-2; D remains ambiguous. The CDR3 is 11 amino acids. Germline V gene lookup returns CDR1 GTSNPN and CDR2 SVGIG (reference sequence). The DNA read from the CDR3 is TGTGCCTGGAGTGGGCTTACGGGC. Amino acids: CAWSGLTG. The full-length CDR3 reads as CAWSGLTGYTF.

Many counts were recorded for this clone. The read ends 3 residues shy of where the CDR3 ends; the end is completed using the germline J gene. The rearrangement links TRBV20-1 to TRBJ2-3; TRBD1 might be the D (6 bases). Germline CDR1 DFQATT, CDR2 SNEGSKA (reference sequence). This CDR3 is 15 amino acids long. The V gene lost 5 bases and the J gene lost 3 bases, with 18 bases spanning the gap. This CDR3 is CSAYRVMGGTDTQYF. The CDR3 bases that were read are TGCAGTGCTTACAGGGTTATGGGTGGGACAGATACG.

As for this clone: A much larger clonotype is one base distant, so this may be a read error. The observed sequence ends 3 residues before the CDR3 terminus, with the missing tail filled in from the germline J gene. The genes are TRBV7-6 and TRBJ2-2; D possibly corresponds to TRBD1 (5 bases). Germline assignment: CDR1 SGHVS and CDR2 FNYEAQ. CDR3 size: 15 residues. The part of the CDR3 DNA that was read is TGTGCCAGCAGCCCGGGTGATCTAGGGGCCAACGTG. Protein sequence: CASSPGDLGANV. The full CDR3 reads CASSPGDLGANVLFF.

The sample holds many counts of this clone. The read finishes 3 residues shy of the CDR3 end, and the germline J gene is used to complete it. This chain uses TRBV11-2 with TRBJ2-5, with 14 bases aligning to TRBD2. The CDR3 spans 15 residues. Losses at the gene ends were 4 bases for V and 4 bases for J; bases not matched to a gene: 2. CDR1 is SGHAT and CDR2 is FQNNGV in the germline V gene. This CDR3 reads CASSSGLAGGETQYF. CDR3 DNA, as far as it was read: TGTGCCAGCAGCTCTGGACTAGCGGGAGGAGAGACC.

This clone was observed many times. The CDR3 end is not reached by the read, which stops 3 residues before it; the germline J gene fills it in. The chain couples TRBV19 to TRBJ1-5, with TRBD1 identical over 8 bases. V lost 6 bases to trimming and J lost 2 bases; unmatched junction nucleotides: 9. CDR1 and CDR2 (germline): LNHDA, SQIVND (reference sequence). The CDR3 consists of 16 residues. CDR3 bases read: TGTGCCAGTAGCCCTCAGGGGGCGGGTGGCAATCAGCCC. This encodes CASSPQGAGGNQP. Given in full, the CDR3 is CASSPQGAGGNQPQHF.

This clone was found many times. The read ends 3 residues shy of where the CDR3 ends; the end is completed using the germline J gene. This chain joins TRBV5-1 and TRBJ1-1; D call uncertain. CDR1 is SGHRS and CDR2 is YFSETQ in the germline V gene. V dropped 2 bases and J dropped 1 base, with 9 bases sitting between them. The CDR3 spans 14 residues. The CDR3 is CASSFSDTNTEAFF. Partial CDR3 DNA: TGCGCCAGCAGCTTCTCAGACACGAACACTGAA.

This clone has a count of ten or more. The sequence runs out 3 residues before the end of the CDR3; the remainder is reconstructed from the germline J gene. J is TRBJ1-6 and V is TRBV12-3 or TRBV12-4; the match to TRBD1 covers 9 bases. Trimming took 7 bases from V and 7 from J; bases not matched to a gene: 14. The CDR3 extends over 17 amino acids. CDR3 bases read: TGTGCCAGCACCCTAGGGTGGGGCGGGACAGGGAATTCACCC. Translated, it gives CASTLGWGGTGNSP. The CDR3 in its entirety is CASTLGWGGTGNSPLHF.

This clone was observed a handful of times. Read coverage stops 3 residues before the CDR3 terminus; the germline J gene supplies the remainder. This sequence joins TRBV11-3 and TRBJ2-5; 7 nucleotides agree with TRBD2. The V gene's germline CDR1 is SGHNT and CDR2 YENEEA. The CDR3 spans 15 residues. Trimming removed 3 bases from V and 1 base from J; junction bases left unmatched: 5. The CDR3 sequence: CASSFPTSPQETQYF. The CDR3 bases that were read are TGTGCCAGCAGCTTCCCGACTAGCCCCCAAGAGACC.

There are many counts of this clone. The read terminates 3 residues before the CDR3 end, so the remaining end is supplied by the germline J gene. This rearrangement joins TRBV7-2 to TRBJ2-7; 9 bases line up with TRBD2. V lost 5 bases and J lost 1; bases outside the gene matches: 3. Germline V gives CDR1 SGHTA, CDR2 FQGNSA. The CDR3 consists of 14 residues. The CDR3 loop is CASSLSGRSYEQYF. The CDR3 bases that were read are TGTGCCAGCAGCCTTAGCGGGAGATCCTACGAG. Full variable domain (missing parts from reference TRBV7-2 and TRBJ2-7): GAGVSQSPSNKVTEKGKDVELRCDPISGHTALYWYRQSLGQGLEFLIYFQGNSAPDKSGLPSDRFSAERTGGSVSTLTIQRTQQEDSAVYLCASSLSGRSYEQYFGPGTRLTVT.

This clone has at least ten counts. The CDR3 end is not reached by the read, which stops 3 residues before it; the germline J gene fills it in. J is TRBJ1-2 and V is TRBV7-2; 8 bases align to TRBD1. The CDR3 runs 14 residues. Germline CDR1 reads SGHTA; CDR2 reads FQGNSA. With 5 bases clipped from V and 2 bases from J, the junction kept 4 bases outside the gene matches. CDR3 sequence: CASSPGQANYGYTF. CDR3 bases read: TGTGCCAGCAGCCCGGGACAGGCGAACTATGGC.

This clone has more than one count but fewer than ten. The CDR3 loop is CASSSTGVYGYTF. The DNA read from the CDR3 is TGCGCCAGCAGCAGTACAGGGGTCTATGGC. V is TRBV5-1 and J is TRBJ1-2; 7 nucleotides agree with TRBD1. The read terminates 3 residues before the CDR3 end, so the remaining end is supplied by the germline J gene. The germline CDR1 and CDR2 sequences are SGHRS and YFSETQ. The CDR3 is 13 residues long. V trimming: 4 bases; J trimming: 4 bases; junction bases outside the gene matches: 4. Filled out from reference TRBV5-1 and TRBJ1-2, the complete variable domain reads KAGVTQTPRYLIKTRGQQVTLSCSPISGHRSVSWYQQTPGQGLQFLFEYFSETQRNKGNFPGRFSGRQFSNSRSEMNVSTLELGDSALYLCASSSTGVYGYTFGSGTRLTVV.

Of note for this clone: The read finishes 3 residues shy of the CDR3 end, and the germline J gene is used to complete it. This chain uses TRBV30 with TRBJ2-3; TRBD1 aligns across 8 bases. The CDR3 extends over 13 amino acids. The germline gives CDR1 GTSNPN, CDR2 SVGIG (reference sequence). This CDR3 reads CAWSVQGDQPQYF. The DNA read from the CDR3 is TGTGCCTGGAGTGTACAGGGGGATCAGCCG.

This clone was counted many times. The read terminates 3 residues ahead of where the CDR3 ends, so the germline J gene completes it. V gene TRBV20-1 combines with J gene TRBJ2-1; 7 positions agree with TRBD2. This CDR3 has 14 amino acids. The V segment lost 6 bases and the J segment 3 bases; nucleotides outside the gene matches: 8. Germline V lookup: CDR1 DFQATT, CDR2 SNEGSKA (reference sequence). CDR3 DNA (partial): TGCAGTGCCAACGGAGCGGGACTCTACAATGAG. Protein: CSANGAGLYNE. From start to end, the CDR3 is CSANGAGLYNEQFF.

This clone has just a few counts. The read comes to an end 3 residues before the CDR3 does, leaving the germline J gene to fill in the end. The V gene is TRBV11-1, the J gene TRBJ2-3, with D perhaps matching TRBD2 (6 bases). Germline V lookup: CDR1 SGHAT, CDR2 FQDESV (reference sequence). Deletions cut 5 bases from V and 0 bases from J, with 9 bases between. This CDR3 region has 14 residues. The CDR3 reads CASSMSGSTDTQYF. The CDR3 bases that were read are TGTGCCAGCAGCATGAGCGGGAGCACAGATACG.

This clone came up many times. The read comes to an end 3 residues before the CDR3 does, leaving the germline J gene to fill in the end. This chain uses TRBV5-1 with TRBJ2-1, with TRBD1 identical over 8 bases. J gave up 5 bases and V 1 base, and 11 bases lay outside the gene matches. Germline values: CDR1 SGHRS, CDR2 YFSETQ. The CDR3 has 17 amino acids. CDR3 bases read: TGCGCCAGCAGCTTGAATATGGCAGGGACAGGTAACAATGAG. Its protein is CASSLNMAGTGNNE. From start to end, the CDR3 is CASSLNMAGTGNNEQFF.

This clone appeared many times. The read stops 3 residues short of the end of the CDR3; the missing end is completed from the germline J gene. The gene calls are TRBV19 and TRBJ1-5; D gene ambiguous. CDR3 length equals 15 residues. V lost 1 base and J lost 2, with 9 bases in between. Germline-derived CDR1 and CDR2 are LNHDA and SQIVND (reference sequence). The DNA read from the CDR3 is TGTGCCAGTAGTATAGTAGCAGCGGGCAATCAGCCC. Its protein is CASSIVAAGNQP. The whole CDR3 sequence is CASSIVAAGNQPQHF. The whole variable domain, filled in from reference TRBV19 and TRBJ1-5, reads DGGITQSPKYLFRKEGQNVTLSCEQNLNHDAMYWYRQDPGQGLRLIYYSQIVNDFQKGDIAEGYSVSREKKESFPLTVTSAQKNPTAFYLCASSIVAAGNQPQHFGDGTRLSIL.

This clone was observed at least ten times. The CDR3 is cut off 3 residues early in the read; its end comes from the germline J gene. The chain has TRBV30 and TRBJ1-2, with 8 bases fitting TRBD1. The V gene's germline CDR1 is GTSNPN and CDR2 SVGIG (reference sequence). The CDR3 contains 11 residues. The covered CDR3 bases are TGTGCCTGGAGTCGGGACAGGTTG. Its translation is CAWSRDRL. The entire CDR3 sequence reads CAWSRDRLYTF.